This T cell receptor beta chain was identified in a study of CD4 and CD8 cells across lung adenocarcinoma regions. This clonotype was seen ten or more times. TCRdb reprocessed the PCR reads via MiXCR and lists one record per CDR3 protein. Among fewer than 30,000 distinct CDR3 sequences listed, over 45% were seen once. The patients had localized lung adenocarcinoma, a non-small cell subtype. Germline V gene data show CDR1 as WSHSY and CDR2 as SAAADI. Trimming left V 6 bases short and J 0 bases short, with 9 bases between. The CDR3 sequence is 14 residues long. The chain carries TRBV10-2 and TRBJ1-3; D uncertain. The specimen was CD8+ T cells from the center of a lung tumor. The receptor's source is a male donor with lung adenocarcinoma. The CD4 and CD8 labels of this study may be unreliable. The CDR3 sequence: CASRAGNSGNTIYF. The CDR3 region has the DNA TGCGCCAGCAGGGCAGGCAACTCTGGAAACACCATATATTTT.